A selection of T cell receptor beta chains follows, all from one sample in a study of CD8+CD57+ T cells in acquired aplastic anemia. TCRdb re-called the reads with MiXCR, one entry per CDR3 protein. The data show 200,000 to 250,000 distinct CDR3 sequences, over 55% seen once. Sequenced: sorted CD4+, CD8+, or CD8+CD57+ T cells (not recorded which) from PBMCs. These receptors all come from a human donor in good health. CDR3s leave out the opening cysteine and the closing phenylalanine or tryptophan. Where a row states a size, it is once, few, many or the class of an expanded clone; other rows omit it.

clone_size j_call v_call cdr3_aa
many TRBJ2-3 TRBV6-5 ASSYSLATDTQY
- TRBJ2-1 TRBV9 ASSPLAGPMTNNEQF
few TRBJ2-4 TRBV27 ASSYGNPGGDIQY
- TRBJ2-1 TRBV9 ASSVSLGEQF
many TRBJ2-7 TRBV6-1 ASSEAPGSGEQY
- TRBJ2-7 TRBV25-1 ASRDRYEQY
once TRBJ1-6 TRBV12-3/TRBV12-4 ASSSRTENSPLH
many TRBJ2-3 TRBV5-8 ASSLGSAGGDTQY
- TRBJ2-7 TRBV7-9 ASSSSRDRAVYERY
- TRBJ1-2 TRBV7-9 ASSTTRQGRNGYT
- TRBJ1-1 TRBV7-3 ASSREGGGRTEAF
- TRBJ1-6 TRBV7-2 ASSLQQFLNSPLH
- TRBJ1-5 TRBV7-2 ASSLDSGGNQPQH
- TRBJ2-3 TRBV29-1 SVEDRPQY
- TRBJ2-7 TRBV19 ASRGQGNPEQY
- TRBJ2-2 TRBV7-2 ASSLNPSGVTGELF
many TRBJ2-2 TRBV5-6 ASSLRSGNTGELF
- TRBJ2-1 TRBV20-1 SASYEGLAGSNH
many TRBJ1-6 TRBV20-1 SAISGQGRSPLH
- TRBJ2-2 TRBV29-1 SVATENTGELF
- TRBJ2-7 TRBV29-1 SVVWGTGEQY
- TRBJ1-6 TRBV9 ASNYEGQGRSPLH
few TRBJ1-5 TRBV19 ASSIRGSNQPQH
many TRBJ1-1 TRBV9 ASSGHKGPEAF
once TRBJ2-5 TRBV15 ATSRGSSGVQETQY
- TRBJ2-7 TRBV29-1 SVEASGRASEQY